This T cell receptor beta chain was identified in a study of blood T cell repertoires in COVID-19. Background on the study: Italy, Spain and the United States were the sources of the convalescent and acute COVID-19 samples. T cells, B-cell-depleted T cells, or PBMCs provided the cDNA or gDNA that served as material.

Per the study methods: Nucleated cell counts were estimated from reference gene primer amplification. Assay: immunoSEQ multiplex PCR; the TCRdb copy retains only in-frame clones and omits some. V and J calls and clone size come straight from that table; D and trimming were deduced from the DNA. This table has roughly 150,000 clones, around 82% appearing once. The origin of this receptor is a woman in her sixties or seventies who had recovered from COVID-19. Material for sequencing was peripheral blood.

DNA for the CDR3: TGTGCCAGCAGTCCCCGACAGAACACTGAAGCTTTCTTT. This gives the protein CASSPRQNTEAFF. The V call is TRBV6-6, the J call TRBJ1-1, with no clear D. V was cut by 5 bases and J by 1 base, with 8 bases left in between. The germline CDR1 and CDR2 sequences are MNHNY and SVGAGI (reference sequence). The CDR3 extends over 13 amino acids.